The 20 T cell receptor beta chains below come from one sample, sequenced in a study of blood T cells in healthy people across ages (dated by TCRdb to 2013 to 2016). Library creation used 5' RACE. A second PCR of about 7 to 12 cycles was run with a J-beta primer mix and a sample-barcoded 5' primer. TCRdb redid the processing of the public reads, applying fastp at Q25 and MiXCR, and retained in-frame beta chains. Each record represents a unique CDR3 protein, reported with the most common genes and DNA among its rows. This sample is represented by 1,800,000 or so distinct CDR3 sequences; about two fifths of them were singletons. Roughly 24% of the sample lies in the top ten. The sample was blood. The receptors come from a human donor in good health.

The CDR3 reads CASSLNRGREKLFF. The CDR3 DNA reads TGTGCCAGCAGCTTAAACAGGGGGCGGGAAAAACTGTTTTTT. The chain combines TRBV7-2 with TRBJ1-4, with TRBD1 matching 9 bases. The CDR3 is 14 residues long. The trim removed 2 bases at V and 8 bases at J, leaving 3 bases unmatched. CDR1 is SGHTA and CDR2 is FQGNSA in the germline V gene.

V usage is TRBV6-5 and J usage is TRBJ1-1; D may be TRBD1 (5 bases). The V and J ends lost 6 bases and 6 bases respectively, with 23 bases between them. The length of the CDR3 is 16 residues. Looked up from germline, CDR1 is MNHEY and CDR2 is SVGAGI. The CDR3 protein is CASSSDGLWGGPEAFF. The CDR3, as DNA: TGTGCCAGCAGCTCCGATGGACTTTGGGGGGGTCCTGAAGCTTTCTTT.

This clonotype showed up many times. The V call is TRBV7-2, the J call TRBJ2-6; D is tentatively TRBD1 or TRBD2 (5 bases each). This CDR3 is 15 amino acids long. From germline, CDR1 is SGHTA and CDR2 FQGNSA. Trimming stripped 3 bases from V and 0 bases from J, with 6 bases between. CDR3 region: CASSFGGSGANVLTF. DNA for the CDR3: TGTGCCAGCAGCTTTGGGGGCTCTGGGGCCAACGTCCTGACTTTC. Based on the CDR3 plus reference TRBV7-2 and TRBJ2-6, the full variable domain is GAGVSQSPSNKVTEKGKDVELRCDPISGHTALYWYRQSLGQGLEFLIYFQGNSAPDKSGLPSDRFSAERTGGSVSTLTIQRTQQEDSAVYLCASSFGGSGANVLTFGAGSRLTVL.

The chain is built from TRBV9 and TRBJ1-2; a possible D gene is TRBD1 (6 bases). CDR3 size: 13 residues. Germline assignment: CDR1 SGDLS and CDR2 YYNGEE. Between the trimmed V and J ends, which lost 0 bases and 6 bases, there was a span of 9 bases. The chain's CDR3 is CASSVDAGDGYTF. The CDR3 nucleotides are TGTGCCAGCAGCGTAGACGCAGGGGATGGCTACACCTTC.

This clonotype was seen only a few times. The gene calls are TRBV5-1 and TRBJ2-7; 8 bases line up with TRBD2. The germline V gene encodes CDR1 SGHRS and CDR2 YFSETQ. Trimming cost V 0 bases and J 3 bases; bases outside gene matches: 2. The CDR3 spans 14 residues. CDR3 sequence (DNA): TGCGCCAGCAGCTTGGGTAGCGGGGACTACGAGCAGTACTTC. Residues: CASSLGSGDYEQYF.

This clonotype was seen many times. The J gene is TRBJ2-7, the V gene TRBV7-2; D is undetermined. Trimming shortened V by 1 base and J by 4 bases, and 5 bases separated the two germline ends. The CDR3 spans 12 residues. CDR1 SGHTA and CDR2 FQGNSA come from the germline V gene. The chain's CDR3 is CASSLVQYEQYF. The CDR3, as DNA: TGTGCCAGCAGCTTAGTGCAGTACGAGCAGTACTTC.

In this sample, this clonotype turned up many times. The chain recombines TRBV5-1 with TRBJ1-1; 12 positions agree with TRBD1. CDR3 size: 16 residues. The germline CDR1 and CDR2 sequences are SGHRS and YFSETQ. V shed 0 bases, J shed 5 bases, and the junction held 5 bases outside the gene matches. CDR3 region: CASSLVGQGAGTEAFF. CDR3 nucleotides: TGCGCCAGCAGCTTGGTGGGACAGGGGGCAGGTACTGAAGCTTTCTTT. The entire variable domain, with the rest obtained from reference TRBV5-1 and TRBJ1-1, is as follows: KAGVTQTPRYLIKTRGQQVTLSCSPISGHRSVSWYQQTPGQGLQFLFEYFSETQRNKGNFPGRFSGRQFSNSRSEMNVSTLELGDSALYLCASSLVGQGAGTEAFFGQGTRLTVV.

V and J are TRBV5-1 and TRBJ1-2; D gene ambiguous. V was pared by 0 bases and J by 2 bases, with 11 bases between. The length of the CDR3 is 15 residues. CDR1 and CDR2 (germline): SGHRS, YFSETQ. CDR3 bases: TGCGCCAGCAGCTTGGCGGACGGACCAAACTATGGCTACACCTTC. Protein sequence: CASSLADGPNYGYTF.

The table lists this clonotype with a few counts. CDR3 DNA sequence: TGTGCCAGCAGTCTCGGACAGGGGGGAAAAGCTTTCTTT. Amino acid sequence: CASSLGQGGKAFF. The chain links TRBV12-3 or TRBV12-4 to TRBJ1-1; 10 positions agree with TRBD1. J gave up 9 bases and V 5 bases, and 6 bases lay outside the gene matches. The CDR3 has 13 residues.

CDR3 in amino acids: CSARGDRSNTEAFF. As DNA, the CDR3 is TGCAGTGCTAGAGGCGACAGGTCGAACACTGAAGCTTTCTTT. V is TRBV20-1 and J is TRBJ1-1; D is perhaps TRBD1 (6 bases). The V end was cut by 1 base, the J end by 1 base, with 10 bases between. Germline CDR1 and CDR2: DFQATT and SNEGSKA (reference sequence). CDR3 length: 14 amino acids.

This clonotype was seen more than once but under ten times. The rearrangement uses TRBV6-5 and TRBJ2-7; the match to TRBD1 covers 7 bases. V lost 6 bases to trimming and J lost 9 bases; unmatched junction nucleotides: 8. Germline V lookup: CDR1 MNHEY, CDR2 SVGAGI. CDR3 size: 12 residues. This chain's CDR3 is CASSRTGTRQYF. CDR3 bases: TGTGCCAGCAGCAGGACAGGTACAAGGCAGTACTTC.

This clonotype was observed at least ten times. The V and J genes are TRBV12-5 and TRBJ2-3, with no clear D. Looked up from germline, CDR1 is LGHNT and CDR2 is FRNRAP. This CDR3 has 14 residues. The germline V and J ends were trimmed by 1 base and 7 bases, with 12 bases remaining between them. The CDR3 nucleotides read TGTGCTAGTGGTTTGGCCCAGTACACCCATACGCAGTATTTT. This gives the protein CASGLAQYTHTQYF.

The CDR3 here is CASSAPTGNYTF. CDR3 nucleotide sequence: TGTGCCAGCAGCGCCCCGACAGGGAACTACACCTTC. The gene calls are TRBV7-6 and TRBJ1-2; TRBD1 matches 7 bases. Germline CDR1 reads SGHVS; CDR2 reads FNYEAQ. The CDR3 runs to 12 residues. Trimming at V came to 5 bases and at J to 10 bases, leaving 7 bases not matched to a gene.

This clonotype has only a few counts. The chain recombines TRBV5-1 with TRBJ2-7, with TRBD1 identical over 7 bases. There are 19 residues in the CDR3. V was clipped by 0 bases and J by 11 bases; unmatched bases: 26. In germline, CDR1 is SGHRS, CDR2 YFSETQ. CDR3 protein: CASSLEPIDTTGFWMPEYF. The DNA of the CDR3 is TGCGCCAGCAGCTTGGAGCCTATTGATACGACAGGGTTTTGGATGCCGGAGTACTTC.

This clonotype was picked up a small number of times. The chain has TRBV12-3 or TRBV12-4 and TRBJ1-1; D gene unclear. The CDR3 has 12 amino acids. Deletions cut 3 bases from V and 11 bases from J, with 13 bases between. The CDR3 spells CASSFGPYAAFF. Written as DNA, the CDR3 is TGTGCCAGCAGTTTTGGACCTTATGCGGCTTTCTTT.

The chain couples TRBV6-2 or TRBV6-3 to TRBJ2-1; 12 nucleotides align to TRBD1. CDR1 MNHEY and CDR2 SVGEGT come from the germline V gene. The length of the CDR3 is 15 residues. The ends lost 6 bases at V and 5 bases at J; junction bases unmatched: 5. CDR3 sequence: CASRGTGGAHNEQFF. The CDR3 nucleotides read TGTGCCAGCAGAGGGACAGGGGGCGCCCACAATGAGCAGTTCTTC.

The rearrangement uses TRBV6-2 or TRBV6-3 and TRBJ2-3; 9 bases map to TRBD2. V was pared by 2 bases and J by 2 bases, with 8 bases of the junction left unmatched. This CDR3 comprises 17 residues. Germline CDR1 MNHEY, CDR2 SVGEGT. CDR3 in amino acids: CASSYVKAGGPTDTQYF. The CDR3 coding sequence is TGTGCCAGCAGTTACGTTAAAGCGGGGGGACCCACAGATACGCAGTATTTT.

The chain uses TRBV12-3 or TRBV12-4 and TRBJ1-2; weak D call: TRBD1 (5 bases). With 4 bases removed from V and 8 bases from J, the gap between germline ends came to 20 bases. The CDR3 is made up of 15 amino acids. The CDR3: CASSYGGTSLRGYTF. The CDR3 nucleotides are TGTGCCAGCAGTTACGGGGGAACGAGTCTACGGGGCTACACCTTC.

The V and J genes are TRBV14 and TRBJ2-1; 8 nucleotides line up with TRBD1. The ends lost 4 bases at V and 2 bases at J; junction bases unmatched: 7. Germline-derived CDR1 and CDR2 are SGHDN and FVKESK. This CDR3 is built from 16 residues. In DNA form, the CDR3 reads TGTGCCAGCAGCCCCATCACAGGGGGTCCCTACAATGAGCAGTTCTTC. Protein sequence: CASSPITGGPYNEQFF.

The J gene is TRBJ1-1, the V gene TRBV6-1, with 7 bases matching TRBD1. With V trimmed by 6 bases and J by 6 bases, 7 bases remained unmatched. The CDR3 totals 13 residues. Per the germline V gene, CDR1 is MNHNS and CDR2 is SASEGT. This CDR3 reads CASRTGNGAEAFF. The CDR3, as DNA: TGTGCCAGCAGGACAGGGAATGGGGCTGAAGCTTTCTTT.